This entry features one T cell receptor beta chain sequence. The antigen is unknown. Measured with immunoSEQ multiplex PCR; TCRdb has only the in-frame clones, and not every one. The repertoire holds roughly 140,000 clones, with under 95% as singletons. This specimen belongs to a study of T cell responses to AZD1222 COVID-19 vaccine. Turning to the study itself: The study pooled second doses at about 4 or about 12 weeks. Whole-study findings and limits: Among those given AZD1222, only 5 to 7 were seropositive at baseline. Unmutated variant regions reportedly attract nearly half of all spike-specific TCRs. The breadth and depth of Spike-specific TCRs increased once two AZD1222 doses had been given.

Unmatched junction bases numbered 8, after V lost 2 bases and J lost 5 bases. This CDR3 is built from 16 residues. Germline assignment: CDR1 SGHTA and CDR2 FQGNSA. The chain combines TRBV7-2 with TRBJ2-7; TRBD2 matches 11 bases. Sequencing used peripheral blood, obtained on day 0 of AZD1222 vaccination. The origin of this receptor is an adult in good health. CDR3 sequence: CASSLTLPLAGDEQYF. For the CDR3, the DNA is TGTGCCAGCAGCTTAACCCTTCCACTAGCGGGAGACGAGCAGTACTTC.